The rows below give T cell receptor beta chains drawn from one sample of a study of T cell responses to AZD1222 COVID-19 vaccine. TCRdb's copy holds only in-frame clones and misses some; the assay was immunoSEQ multiplex PCR. This sample yields more than 70,000 clones, of which less than 95% are seen a single time; around 30% belongs to the top ten. The sample in question was peripheral blood, obtained 28 days after the second AZD1222 dose. The origin of the receptors is an adult who received the AZD1222 COVID-19 vaccine. The conserved cysteine and the conserved F or W are not part of the CDR3 here. The order of the fields is J gene, D gene, V gene, clone size, CDR3 protein. D genes are given only for firm matches. A row's size may be missing; if present it is once, few, many or a size class.

TRBJ2-3,-,TRBV5-6,-,ASSLVGGGSDTQY
TRBJ1-6,TRBD1,TRBV7-9,-,ASSLVVTGDSPLH
TRBJ1-6,-,TRBV5-1,once,ASKEGNSPLH
TRBJ2-7,-,TRBV5-6,-,ASSLGAEYEQY
TRBJ2-4,-,TRBV28,-,ASSLAGAKNIQY
TRBJ1-1,-,TRBV28,-,ASSFSAGARGFFNTEAF
TRBJ1-1,-,TRBV5-1,-,ASRPRDSTNTEAF
TRBJ1-2,-,TRBV28,-,ASSFLRGTLITRFGYT
TRBJ2-7,TRBD1,TRBV4-1,-,ASSQAETGGEQY
TRBJ1-4,TRBD1,TRBV25-1,-,ASATGGLYNEKLF
TRBJ2-1,-,TRBV7-2,-,ASSLRTTSYNEQF
TRBJ2-7,TRBD1,TRBV10-3,-,AISEPGQGSPYEQY
TRBJ2-5,TRBD1,TRBV3-1/TRBV3-2,-,ASSHSDRASEETQY
TRBJ1-2,-,TRBV16,-,ASSLWTEGGYT
TRBJ2-1,TRBD2,TRBV5-1,-,ASSLSGESYNEQF
TRBJ2-7,-,TRBV4-1,-,ASSQDDGRYEQY
TRBJ1-1,TRBD1,TRBV28,once,ASSGPQGYTEAF
TRBJ2-1,-,TRBV24-1,-,ATSDRSGSSYNEQF
TRBJ1-5,-,TRBV27,-,ASSLSGYSNQPQH
TRBJ2-6,TRBD2,TRBV28,-,ASSSGILTSGANVLT
TRBJ2-5,TRBD2,TRBV6-6,-,ASSLRRLAEQETQY
TRBJ2-4,-,TRBV6-5,once,ASSQPGHSIQY
TRBJ1-2,-,TRBV14,-,ASSSGNYGYT
TRBJ1-2,-,TRBV3-1/TRBV3-2,-,ASSQVGGMEGAYGYT
TRBJ2-3,-,TRBV25-1,-,ASSEDRVTDTQY
TRBJ1-4,-,TRBV27,-,ASRRNNEKLF
TRBJ2-5,-,TRBV10-2,-,ASSRGEWETQY